This T cell receptor beta chain was captured by sequencing in a study of OX40 agonist ivuxolimab in advanced cancers. As to this clone: The antigen remains unidentified.

Per the germline V gene, CDR1 is SGDLS and CDR2 is YYNGEE. CDR3 size: 15 residues. V was pared by 3 bases and J by 12 bases, with 9 bases of the junction left unmatched. Produced via immunoSEQ multiplex PCR; TCRdb's table is partial and in-frame only. The table lists around 72,000 clones, 80% of them singletons. Study observations and caveats: Also present in some nonresponders was a low level of normalized T-cell clonal expansion. Researchers report that CD8+ T cells had, on average, more expanded clones than CD4+.

The gene calls are TRBV9 and TRBJ2-1; 13 nucleotides agree with TRBD2. The receptor was derived from an adult with an advanced solid tumor such as melanoma, head and neck, liver or kidney cancer. The sample consisted of CD4+ or CD8+ T cells sorted from blood, taken in a trial of the OX40 agonist ivuxolimab. The chain's CDR3 is CASSARLAGGHAQFF. CDR3 bases: TGTGCCAGCAGCGCCCGACTAGCGGGGGGCCATGCGCAGTTCTTC.